This TCR beta chain was identified in a study of blood T cell repertoires in COVID-19. The CDR3 is 15 residues long. Per the germline V gene, CDR1 is SGHTS and CDR2 is YDEGEE. Trimming took off 2 bases at V and 0 bases at J, with 6 bases between the two ends. Assay used: immunoSEQ multiplex PCR; TCRdb lists only in-frame clones, some missing. The table lists under 150,000 clones, 88% of them singletons. V usage is TRBV5-8 and J usage is TRBJ2-6; D ambiguous. The source of this sequence is a human donor in a cohort sampled during active COVID-19. Sample: peripheral blood. The CDR3 sequence is CASSFRVSGANVLTF. The CDR3 DNA follows: TGTGCCAGCAGCTTTCGGGTCTCTGGGGCCAACGTCCTGACTTTC. Full variable domain (rest looked up from reference TRBV5-8 and TRBJ2-6): EAGVTQSPTHLIKTRGQQATLRCSPISGHTSVYWYQQALGLGLQFLLWYDEGEERNRGNFPPRFSGRQFPNYSSELNVNALELEDSALYLCASSFRVSGANVLTFGAGSRLTVL.